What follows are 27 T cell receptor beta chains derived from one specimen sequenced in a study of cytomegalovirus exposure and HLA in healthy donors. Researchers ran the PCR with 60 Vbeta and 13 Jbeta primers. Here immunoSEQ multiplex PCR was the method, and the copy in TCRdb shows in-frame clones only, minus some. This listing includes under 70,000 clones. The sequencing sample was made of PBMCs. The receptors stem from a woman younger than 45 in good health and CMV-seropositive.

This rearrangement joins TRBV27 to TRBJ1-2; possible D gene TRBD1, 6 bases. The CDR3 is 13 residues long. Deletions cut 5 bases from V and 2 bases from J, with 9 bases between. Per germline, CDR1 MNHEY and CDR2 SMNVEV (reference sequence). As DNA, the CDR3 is TGTGCCAGCAGTCCGGACAGAAACTATGGCTACACCTTC. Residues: CASSPDRNYGYTF.

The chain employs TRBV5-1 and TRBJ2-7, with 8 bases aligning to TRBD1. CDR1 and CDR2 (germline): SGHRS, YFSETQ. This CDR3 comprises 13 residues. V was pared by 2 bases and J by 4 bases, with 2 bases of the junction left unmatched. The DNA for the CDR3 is TGCGCCAGCAGCTTCCGGGACAGGTACGAGCAGTACTTC. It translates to CASSFRDRYEQYF. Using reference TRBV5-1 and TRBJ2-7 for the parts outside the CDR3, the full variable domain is KAGVTQTPRYLIKTRGQQVTLSCSPISGHRSVSWYQQTPGQGLQFLFEYFSETQRNKGNFPGRFSGRQFSNSRSEMNVSTLELGDSALYLCASSFRDRYEQYFGPGTRLTVT.

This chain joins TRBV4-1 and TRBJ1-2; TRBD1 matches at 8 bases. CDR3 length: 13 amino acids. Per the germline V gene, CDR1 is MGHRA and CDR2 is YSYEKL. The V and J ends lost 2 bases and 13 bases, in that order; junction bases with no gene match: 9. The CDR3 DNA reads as TGCGCCAGCAGCCAAAGGGCGGACAGGGTGGGCACCTTC. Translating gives CASSQRADRVGTF.

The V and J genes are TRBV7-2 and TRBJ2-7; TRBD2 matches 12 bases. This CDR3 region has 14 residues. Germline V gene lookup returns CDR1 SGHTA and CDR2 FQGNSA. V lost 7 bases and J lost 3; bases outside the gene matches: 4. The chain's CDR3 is CASKRLAGVYEQYF. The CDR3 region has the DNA TGTGCCAGCAAAAGACTAGCGGGAGTCTACGAGCAGTACTTC.

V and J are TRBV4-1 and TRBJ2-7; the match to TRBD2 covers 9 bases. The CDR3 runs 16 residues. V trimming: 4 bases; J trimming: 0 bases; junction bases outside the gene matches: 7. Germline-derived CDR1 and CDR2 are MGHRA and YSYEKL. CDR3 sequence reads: CASSRISGSSSYEQYF. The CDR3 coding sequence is TGCGCCAGCAGCCGTATTAGCGGGAGTAGCTCCTACGAGCAGTACTTC.

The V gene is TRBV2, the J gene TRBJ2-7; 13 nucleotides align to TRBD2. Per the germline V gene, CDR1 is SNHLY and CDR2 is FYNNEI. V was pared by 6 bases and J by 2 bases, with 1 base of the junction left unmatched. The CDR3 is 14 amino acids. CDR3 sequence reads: CASSGTSGTYEQYF. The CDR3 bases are TGTGCCAGCAGCGGGACTAGCGGGACCTACGAGCAGTACTTC.

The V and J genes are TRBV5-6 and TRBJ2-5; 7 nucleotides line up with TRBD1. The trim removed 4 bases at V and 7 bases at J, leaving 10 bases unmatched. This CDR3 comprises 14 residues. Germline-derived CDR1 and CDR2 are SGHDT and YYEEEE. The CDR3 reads CASSPILGDRTQYF. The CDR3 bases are TGTGCCAGCAGCCCGATCTTGGGGGACAGGACCCAGTACTTC.

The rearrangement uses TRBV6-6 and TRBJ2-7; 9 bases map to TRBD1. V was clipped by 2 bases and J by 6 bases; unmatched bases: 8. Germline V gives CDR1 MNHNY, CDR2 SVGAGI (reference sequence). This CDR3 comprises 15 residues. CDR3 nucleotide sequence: TGTGCCAGCAGTTACCACCCGGACAGGGGAGCCGAGCAGTACTTC. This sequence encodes CASSYHPDRGAEQYF.

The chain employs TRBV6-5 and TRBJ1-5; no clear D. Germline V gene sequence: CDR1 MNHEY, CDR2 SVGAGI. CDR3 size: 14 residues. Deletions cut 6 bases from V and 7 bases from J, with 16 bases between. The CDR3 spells CASSPGRAGQPQHF. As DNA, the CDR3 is TGTGCCAGCAGCCCCGGGAGGGCGGGGCAGCCCCAGCATTTT.

CDR3 region: CASSVGDRAAAEAFF. CDR3 nucleotides: TGTGCCAGCAGCGTCGGCGACAGGGCGGCGGCTGAAGCTTTCTTT. V is TRBV9 and J is TRBJ1-1; 7 bases line up with TRBD1. The CDR3 extends over 15 amino acids. V was pared by 2 bases and J by 6 bases, with 10 bases of the junction left unmatched. Germline V gene sequence: CDR1 SGDLS, CDR2 YYNGEE.

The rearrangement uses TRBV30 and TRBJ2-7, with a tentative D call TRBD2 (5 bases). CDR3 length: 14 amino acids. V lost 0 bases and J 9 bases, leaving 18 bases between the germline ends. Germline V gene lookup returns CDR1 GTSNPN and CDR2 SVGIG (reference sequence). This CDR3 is CAWSVRRVALGQYF. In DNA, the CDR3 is TGTGCCTGGAGTGTACGGCGGGTAGCGCTAGGGCAGTACTTC.

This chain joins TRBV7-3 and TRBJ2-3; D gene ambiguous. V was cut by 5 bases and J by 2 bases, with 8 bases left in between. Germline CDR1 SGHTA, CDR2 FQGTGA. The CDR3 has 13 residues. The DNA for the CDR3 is TGTGCCAGCAGCCCAACCTACACAGATACGCAGTATTTT. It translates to CASSPTYTDTQYF.

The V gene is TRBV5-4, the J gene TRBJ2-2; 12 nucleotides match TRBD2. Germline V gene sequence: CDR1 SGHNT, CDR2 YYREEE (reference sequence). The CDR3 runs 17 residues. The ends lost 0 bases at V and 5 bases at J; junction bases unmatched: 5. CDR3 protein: CASSLGPSGRGTGELFF. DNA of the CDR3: TGTGCCAGCAGCTTGGGTCCTAGCGGGAGGGGGACCGGGGAGCTGTTTTTT. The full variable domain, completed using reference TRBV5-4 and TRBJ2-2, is ETGVTQSPTHLIKTRGQQVTLRCSSQSGHNTVSWYQQALGQGPQFIFQYYREEENGRGNFPPRFSGLQFPNYSSELNVNALELDDSALYLCASSLGPSGRGTGELFFGEGSRLTVL.

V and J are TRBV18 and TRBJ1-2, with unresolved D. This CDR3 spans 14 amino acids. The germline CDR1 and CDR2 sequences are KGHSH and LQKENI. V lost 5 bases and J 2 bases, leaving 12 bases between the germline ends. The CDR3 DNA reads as TGTGCCAGCTCATCGGTGGTACGGAACTATGGCTACACCTTC. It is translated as CASSSVVRNYGYTF.

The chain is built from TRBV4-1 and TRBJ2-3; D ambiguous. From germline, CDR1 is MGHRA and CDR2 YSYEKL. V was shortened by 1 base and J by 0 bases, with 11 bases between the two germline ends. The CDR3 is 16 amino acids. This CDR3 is CASSQGEETSTDTQYF. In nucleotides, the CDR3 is TGCGCCAGCAGCCAAGGTGAGGAGACTAGCACAGATACGCAGTATTTT.

The CDR3, as DNA: TGTGCCAGCAGTGATAGACTAGCGGGGGGGACAGATACGCAGTATTTT. This gives the protein CASSDRLAGGTDTQYF. The chain carries TRBV2 and TRBJ2-3; 14 bases line up with TRBD2. The CDR3 totals 16 residues. V shed 3 bases, J shed 3 bases, and the junction held 2 bases outside the gene matches. Germline CDR1 and CDR2: SNHLY and FYNNEI.

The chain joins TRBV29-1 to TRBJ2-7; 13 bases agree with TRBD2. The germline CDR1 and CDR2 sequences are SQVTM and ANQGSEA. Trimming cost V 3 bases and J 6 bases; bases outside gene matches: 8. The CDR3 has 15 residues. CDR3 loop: CSVEDAGLAGFEQYF. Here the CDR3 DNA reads TGCAGCGTTGAGGACGCGGGACTAGCGGGATTCGAGCAGTACTTC.

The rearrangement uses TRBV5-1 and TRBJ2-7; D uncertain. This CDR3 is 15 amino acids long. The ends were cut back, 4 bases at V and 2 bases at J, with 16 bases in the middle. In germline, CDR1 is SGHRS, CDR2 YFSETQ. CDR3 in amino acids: CASSLQIPETYEQYF. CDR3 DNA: TGCGCCAGCAGCCTCCAAATCCCGGAGACCTACGAGCAGTACTTC.

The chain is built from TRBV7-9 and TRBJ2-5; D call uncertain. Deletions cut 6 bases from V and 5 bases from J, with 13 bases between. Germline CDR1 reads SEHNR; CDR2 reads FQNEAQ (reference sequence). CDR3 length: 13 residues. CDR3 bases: TGTGCCAGCAGGATAGCCGTGGTTGAGACCCAGTACTTC. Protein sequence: CASRIAVVETQYF.

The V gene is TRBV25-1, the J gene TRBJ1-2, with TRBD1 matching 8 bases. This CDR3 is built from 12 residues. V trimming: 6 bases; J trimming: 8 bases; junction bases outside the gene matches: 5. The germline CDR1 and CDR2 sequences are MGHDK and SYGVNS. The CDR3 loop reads CASRGQGDGYTF. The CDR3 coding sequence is TGTGCCAGCAGAGGACAGGGCGACGGCTACACCTTC.

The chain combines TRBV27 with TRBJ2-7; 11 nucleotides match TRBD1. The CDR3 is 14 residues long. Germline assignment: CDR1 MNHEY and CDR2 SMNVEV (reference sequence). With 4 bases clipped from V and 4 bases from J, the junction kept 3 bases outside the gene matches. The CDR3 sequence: CASSWGTGGYEQYF. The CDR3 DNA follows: TGTGCCAGCAGTTGGGGGACAGGGGGATACGAGCAGTACTTC.

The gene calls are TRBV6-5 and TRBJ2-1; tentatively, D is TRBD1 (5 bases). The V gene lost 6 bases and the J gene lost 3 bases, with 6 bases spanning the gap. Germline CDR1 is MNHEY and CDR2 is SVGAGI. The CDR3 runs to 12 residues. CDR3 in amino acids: CASRDSYNEQFF. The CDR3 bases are TGTGCCAGCAGAGACAGCTACAATGAGCAGTTCTTC.

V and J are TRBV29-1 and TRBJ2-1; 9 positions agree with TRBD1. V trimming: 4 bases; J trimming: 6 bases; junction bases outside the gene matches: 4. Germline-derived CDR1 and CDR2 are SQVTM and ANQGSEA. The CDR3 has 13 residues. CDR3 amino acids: CSVAATGGNEQFF. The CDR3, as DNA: TGCAGCGTTGCAGCGACAGGGGGCAATGAGCAGTTCTTC.

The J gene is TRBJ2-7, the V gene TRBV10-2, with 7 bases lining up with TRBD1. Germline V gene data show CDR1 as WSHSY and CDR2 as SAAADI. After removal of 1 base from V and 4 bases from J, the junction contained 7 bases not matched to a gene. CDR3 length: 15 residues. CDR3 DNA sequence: TGCGCCAGCAGTGAGTTTACAGGGGAGAGTTACGAGCAGTACTTC. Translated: CASSEFTGESYEQYF.

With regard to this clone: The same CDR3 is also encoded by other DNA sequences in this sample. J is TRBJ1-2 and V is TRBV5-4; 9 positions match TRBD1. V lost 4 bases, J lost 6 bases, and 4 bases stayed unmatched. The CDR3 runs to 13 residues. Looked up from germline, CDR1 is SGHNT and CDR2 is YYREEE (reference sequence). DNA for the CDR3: TGTGCCAGCAGCCCAGACAGGGGGGATGGCTACACCTTC. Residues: CASSPDRGDGYTF. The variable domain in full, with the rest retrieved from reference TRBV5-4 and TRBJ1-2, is ETGVTQSPTHLIKTRGQQVTLRCSSQSGHNTVSWYQQALGQGPQFIFQYYREEENGRGNFPPRFSGLQFPNYSSELNVNALELDDSALYLCASSPDRGDGYTFGSGTRLTVV.

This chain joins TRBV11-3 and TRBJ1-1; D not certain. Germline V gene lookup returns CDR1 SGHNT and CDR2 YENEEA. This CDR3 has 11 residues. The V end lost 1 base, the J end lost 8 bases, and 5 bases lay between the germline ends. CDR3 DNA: TGTGCCAGCAGCTTAGCGTTCGAAGCTTTCTTT. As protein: CASSLAFEAFF.

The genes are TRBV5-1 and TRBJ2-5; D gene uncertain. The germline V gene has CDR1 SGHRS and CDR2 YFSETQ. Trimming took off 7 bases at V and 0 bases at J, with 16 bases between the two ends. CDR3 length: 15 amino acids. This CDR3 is CASSYGSNNQETQYF. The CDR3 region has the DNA TGCGCCAGCTCTTACGGGTCAAATAACCAAGAGACCCAGTACTTC.